This entry lists 7 T cell receptor beta chains sequenced from one sample in a study of human T cells and chemical hapten exposure. Time point in this sample: pre-sensitization, week 0. Described treatment: therapeutic diphenylcyclopropenone sensitization with weekly scalp DPC. In TCRdb, the RACE reads were re-called with MiXCR into one record per CDR3 protein. The sample holds approximately 260,000 distinct CDR3 sequences; approximately 8.6% are singletons and the top ten take about 2.1%. The material sequenced was whole blood, taken in connection with sensitization to the hapten diphenylcyclopropenone (DPC). The receptors derive from a middle-aged woman with alopecia areata. Some clones in this sample may be carry-over from other donors' samples.

Only a few counts were recorded for this clonotype. This chain links TRBV19 with TRBJ2-7, with TRBD1 matching 8 bases. The CDR3 has 14 residues. Germline CDR1 and CDR2: LNHDA and SQIVND (reference sequence). Unmatched junction bases numbered 2, after V lost 4 bases and J lost 0 bases. The CDR3 DNA is TGTGCCAGTAGTACCGGGACAGGCTCCTACGAGCAGTACTTC. Protein: CASSTGTGSYEQYF.

This clonotype has a count of ten or more. J is TRBJ2-5 and V is TRBV28, with D unresolved. The CDR3 totals 10 residues. Germline V gene data show CDR1 as MDHEN and CDR2 as SYDVKM. V shed 6 bases and J shed 4 bases, with 3 bases lying between them. The CDR3 loop reads CASRGETQYF. The CDR3 DNA is TGTGCCAGCAGGGGAGAGACCCAGTACTTC. Looking up the rest from reference TRBV28 and TRBJ2-5 gives the full variable domain: DVKVTQSSRYLVKRTGEKVFLECVQDMDHENMFWYRQDPGLGLRLIYFSYDVKMKEKGDIPEGYSVSREKKERFSLILESASTNQTSMYLCASRGETQYFGPGTRLLVL.

The chain carries TRBV28 and TRBJ1-2, with unresolved D. The CDR3 runs 14 residues. The germline V gene has CDR1 MDHEN and CDR2 SYDVKM. Trimming took 5 bases from V and 4 from J, leaving 14 bases between them. The CDR3 region is CASSGLGGGYGYTF. The CDR3, as DNA: TGTGCCAGCAGTGGGTTGGGAGGAGGCTATGGCTACACCTTC.

This clonotype was counted only a few times. The V gene is TRBV3-1, the J gene TRBJ1-1; D is undetermined. V dropped 4 bases and J dropped 1 base, with 7 bases sitting between them. The germline CDR1 and CDR2 sequences are LGHDT and YNNKEL (reference sequence). The CDR3 is 13 residues long. Written as DNA, the CDR3 is TGTGCCAGCAGCCCAGACTCGAACACTGAAGCTTTCTTT. Its translation: CASSPDSNTEAFF.

This clonotype showed up many times. The chain is built from TRBV3-1 and TRBJ1-1; D call uncertain. The V and J ends lost 5 bases and 4 bases respectively, with 17 bases between them. Germline-derived CDR1 and CDR2 are LGHDT and YNNKEL (reference sequence). CDR3 size: 15 residues. The CDR3 DNA is TGTGCCAGCAGCTCATTCACCGGGGTTCGCACTGAAGCTTTCTTT. Translating gives CASSSFTGVRTEAFF. Supplemented by reference TRBV3-1 and TRBJ1-1, the full variable domain reads DTAVSQTPKYLVTQMGNDKSIKCEQNLGHDTMYWYKQDSKKFLKIMFSYNNKELIINETVPNRFSPKSPDKAHLNLHINSLELGDSAVYFCASSSFTGVRTEAFFGQGTRLTVV.

The rearrangement joins TRBV7-2 to TRBJ1-5, with D unclear. The CDR3 has 15 amino acids. Trimming pared 1 base from V and 0 bases from J, leaving 7 bases between. CDR1 is SGHTA and CDR2 is FQGNSA in the germline V gene. The CDR3 nucleotides are TGTGCCAGCAGCTTAGTGTCGAGTAGCAATCAGCCCCAGCATTTT. Its translation: CASSLVSSSNQPQHF.

The chain has TRBV4-2 and TRBJ2-4; TRBD2 matches at 10 bases. There are 15 residues in the CDR3. V dropped 4 bases and J dropped 7; count of bases not matched to a gene: 7. Germline V gene lookup returns CDR1 LGHNA and CDR2 YNFKEQ. The CDR3 loop is CASSPQAGGVNIQYF. The CDR3 region has the DNA TGTGCCAGCAGCCCCCAAGCGGGGGGGGTCAACATTCAGTACTTC.